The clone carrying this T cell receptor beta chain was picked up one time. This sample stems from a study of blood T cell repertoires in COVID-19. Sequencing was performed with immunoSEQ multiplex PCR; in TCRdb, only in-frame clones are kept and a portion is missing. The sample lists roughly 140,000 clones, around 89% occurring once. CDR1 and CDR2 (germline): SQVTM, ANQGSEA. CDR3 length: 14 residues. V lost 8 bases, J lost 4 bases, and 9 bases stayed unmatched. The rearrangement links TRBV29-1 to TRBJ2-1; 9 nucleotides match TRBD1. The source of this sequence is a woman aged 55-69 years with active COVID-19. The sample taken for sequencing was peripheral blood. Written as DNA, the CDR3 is TGCAGCTTGAGTAGGGGACAGGGTTACAATGAGCAGTTCTTC. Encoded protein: CSLSRGQGYNEQFF.